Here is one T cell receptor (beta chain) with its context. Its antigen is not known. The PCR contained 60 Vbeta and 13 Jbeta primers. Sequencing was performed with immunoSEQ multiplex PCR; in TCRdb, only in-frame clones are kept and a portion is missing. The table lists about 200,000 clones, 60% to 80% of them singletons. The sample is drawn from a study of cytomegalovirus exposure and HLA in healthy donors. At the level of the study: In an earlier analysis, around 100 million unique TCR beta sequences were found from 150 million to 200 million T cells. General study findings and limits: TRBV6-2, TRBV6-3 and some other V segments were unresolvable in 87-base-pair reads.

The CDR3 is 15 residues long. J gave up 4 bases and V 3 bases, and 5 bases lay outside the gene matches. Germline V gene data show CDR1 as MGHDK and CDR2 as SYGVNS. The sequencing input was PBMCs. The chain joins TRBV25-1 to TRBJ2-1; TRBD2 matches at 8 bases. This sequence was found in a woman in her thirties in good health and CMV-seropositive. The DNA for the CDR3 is TGTGCCAGCAGTGATTCGGGACTAGGTTACAATGAGCAGTTCTTC. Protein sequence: CASSDSGLGYNEQFF.